This T cell receptor (beta chain) was retrieved from a study of a mutant IDH1 vaccine in newly diagnosed glioma. In regard to this clone: Its cognate antigen is unknown.

The time point denotes: week 11, during vaccination. A 20-mer mutant IDH1 peptide at 300 ug was injected subcutaneously with topical imiquimod. Using immunoSEQ multiplex PCR, the repertoire was profiled, and TCRdb retains in-frame clones only, with some absent. The sample lists 25,000 to 35,000 clones; around 87% were seen once. The CDR3 covers 14 residues. V lost 3 bases and J lost 4; bases outside the gene matches: 2. Germline assignment: CDR1 LNHDA and CDR2 SQIVND (reference sequence). The chain is built from TRBV19 and TRBJ2-3, with 9 bases aligning to TRBD2. The sample was PBMCs, taken from a glioma patient whose treatment included an IDH1 peptide vaccine. The clonotype comes from a man aged 18 to 30 with glioma. The CDR3 region is CASSILAGSDTQYF. For the CDR3, the DNA is TGTGCCAGTAGTATCCTAGCGGGATCAGATACGCAGTATTTT.